This T cell receptor beta chain is from a study of CD8 T cells in Susac syndrome. The authors reverse transcribed roughly 0.5 to 1 ug RNA with random hexamers. One entry per CDR3 protein results from TCRdb running MiXCR on the immunoSEQ multiplex PCR reads. The sample has roughly 200,000 distinct CDR3 sequences, approximately 95% seen once; the top ten hold 0.15% to 0.2%. This CDR3 contains 16 residues. Per the germline V gene, CDR1 is LGHDT and CDR2 is YNNKEL (reference sequence). With 1 base clipped from V and 5 bases from J, the junction kept 11 bases outside the gene matches. Material for sequencing was CD8+ T cells from PBMCs. This chain links TRBV3-1 with TRBJ2-7, with TRBD2 identical over 7 bases. The receptor was isolated from a human donor with multiple sclerosis. The CDR3 nucleotides read TGTGCCAGCAGCCAAGGCGGCGGACTAGTATCCGACGAGCAGTACTTC. This sequence encodes CASSQGGGLVSDEQYF.